Below are 11 T cell receptor beta chains sequenced from a single sample in a study of CD8+CD57+ T cells in acquired aplastic anemia. Whole-study findings and limits: Diversity was reduced in patient CD8+CD57+ cells relative to total CD4+ and CD8+ pools.

Patients who underwent sequencing had shown CD8+CD57+ cell expansion by flow cytometry. Genomic DNA provided the template from which TCR beta VDJ and CDR3 profiles were obtained. MiXCR, run by TCRdb on the reads, gives a single entry per CDR3 protein. There are more than 15,000 distinct CDR3 sequences in the sample; around two fifths occur only once, and about 86% lies in the top ten. The antigens these receptors bind are not known. Material for sequencing was CD8+CD57+ T cells sorted from PBMCs. Subset defined: bead-enriched CD8+CD57+ effector memory T cells from SAA patients. These receptors were taken from a human donor with aplastic anemia.

This chain links TRBV11-2 with TRBJ2-1, with D maybe TRBD1 (6 bases). Per germline, CDR1 SGHAT and CDR2 FQNNGV. The CDR3 covers 15 residues. V was shortened by 5 bases and J by 3 bases, with 14 bases between the two germline ends. For the CDR3, the DNA is TGTGCCAGCAGCCGTCAGGGGCGGAGCTACAATGAGCAGTTCTTC. Translated: CASSRQGRSYNEQFF. The full variable domain, in which reference TRBV11-2 and TRBJ2-1 provide the parts outside the CDR3, is EAGVAQSPRYKIIEKRQSVAFWCNPISGHATLYWYQQILGQGPKLLIQFQNNGVVDDSQLPKDRFSAERLKGVDSTLKIQPAKLEDSAVYLCASSRQGRSYNEQFFGPGTRLTVL.

This rearrangement joins TRBV15 to TRBJ2-1; possibly TRBD1 for D (7 bases). CDR1 LNHNV and CDR2 YYDKDF come from the germline V gene (reference sequence). With 1 base removed from V and 13 bases from J, the gap between germline ends came to 14 bases. This CDR3 region has 13 residues. The CDR3 nucleotides are TGTGCCACCAGCAGAGCCGAGGGGGCGGGACAGTTCTTC. This encodes CATSRAEGAGQFF.

The table lists this clonotype with a few counts. V and J are TRBV7-9 and TRBJ2-1; perhaps D is TRBD1 or TRBD2 (7 bases each). Germline CDR1 reads SEHNR; CDR2 reads FQNEAQ (reference sequence). Between the trimmed V and J ends, which lost 7 bases and 10 bases, there was a span of 11 bases. The CDR3 loop spans 11 amino acids. CDR3 sequence (DNA): TGTGCCAGCACAGGGGGGGGAGAGCAGTTCTTC. It codes for CASTGGGEQFF.

This clonotype was seen only a few times. The V and J genes are TRBV29-1 and TRBJ2-1, with TRBD1 matching 12 bases. The J segment lost 7 bases and the V segment lost 8 bases, leaving 9 bases of the junction unmatched. Germline V gene data show CDR1 as SQVTM and CDR2 as ANQGSEA. This CDR3 contains 14 residues. CDR3: CSYIRDRGRNEQFF. The DNA for the CDR3 is TGCAGCTACATCCGGGACAGGGGGCGGAATGAGCAGTTCTTC.

This clonotype was picked up a small number of times. The rearrangement joins TRBV2 to TRBJ1-6, with a possible D match to TRBD1 (5 bases). Germline V gene data show CDR1 as SNHLY and CDR2 as FYNNEI. This CDR3 comprises 12 residues. V shed 8 bases and J shed 9 bases, with 11 bases lying between them. CDR3 bases: TGTGCCAGCGGGGACCCTAGTTCACCCCTCCACTTT. Residues: CASGDPSSPLHF.

The CDR3 region is CASSLNLQETQYF. The CDR3 nucleotides are TGCGCCAGCAGCTTAAACTTACAAGAGACCCAGTACTTC. This chain uses TRBV5-1 with TRBJ2-5; no firm D call. Germline V lookup: CDR1 SGHRS, CDR2 YFSETQ. V was cut by 2 bases and J by 2 bases, with 7 bases left in between. The CDR3 spans 13 residues.

The V gene is TRBV29-1, the J gene TRBJ2-3; either TRBD1 or TRBD2 may supply D (5 bases each). The germline V gene encodes CDR1 SQVTM and CDR2 ANQGSEA. Trimming cost V 4 bases and J 0 bases, with 11 bases left between them. CDR3 length: 14 residues. The CDR3 coding sequence is TGCAGCGTTGGGGCCGAGGGGAGCACAGATACGCAGTATTTT. Translating it yields CSVGAEGSTDTQYF.

The rearrangement uses TRBV10-1 and TRBJ1-5; no reliable D call. Germline assignment: CDR1 WNHNN and CDR2 SYGVQD (reference sequence). V was trimmed by 6 bases and J by 6 bases, leaving 12 bases between them. The CDR3 loop spans 13 amino acids. The CDR3, as DNA: TGCGCCAGCAGCGCCAGGACGAGTCAGCCCCAGCATTTT. This encodes CASSARTSQPQHF.

This clonotype showed up just a few times. V usage is TRBV2 and J usage is TRBJ2-7; D possibly matches TRBD1 or TRBD2 (7 bases each). The CDR3 consists of 13 residues. V gave up 8 bases and J gave up 2 bases, with 13 bases separating them. The V gene's germline CDR1 is SNHLY and CDR2 FYNNEI. CDR3 nucleotide sequence: TGTGCCAGCGGGGGGGACAGCGCCTACGAGCAGTACTTC. Encoded protein: CASGGDSAYEQYF.

The rearrangement uses TRBV2 and TRBJ2-7; possibly TRBD1 or TRBD2 for D (5 bases each). The CDR3 runs to 15 residues. V was trimmed by 5 bases and J by 5 bases, leaving 19 bases between them. Germline V lookup: CDR1 SNHLY, CDR2 FYNNEI. As DNA, the CDR3 is TGTGCCAGCAGTTCTATAGGGACCGGCTACCACGAGCAGTACTTC. It specifies CASSSIGTGYHEQYF.

Comment on this clonotype: The conserved phenylalanine or tryptophan is not found at the CDR3 terminus, so this likely reflects a read error. The DNA is omitted, as the CDR3 cannot be located on it reliably, and the CDR3 follows TCRdb's listing. The J gene is TRBJ1-5, the V gene TRBV5-6. Germline CDR1 and CDR2: SGHDT and YYEEEE. From its first to its last residue, the CDR3 has 11 amino acids. CDR3 amino acids: CASSRSDSRKG.